Listed below are T cell receptor beta chains from one sample, sequenced in a study of cytomegalovirus exposure and HLA in healthy donors. The assay was immunoSEQ multiplex PCR, and TCRdb's table has in-frame clones only and misses some. The sample yields some 120,000 clones, about 80% seen once. Sequencing input: PBMCs. These receptors were obtained from a man under 40 in good health and CMV-seronegative. Both conserved end residues are part of each CDR3. Fields, in order: D gene, J gene, clone size, V gene, CDR3 DNA, CDR3 protein. The D gene is left open where the match is weak. Clone size is given for some rows only: seen once, a few or many times, or a class if the clone is expanded.

NA	TRBJ2-7	NA	TRBV29-1	TGCAGCGTTGAAGGATCTGAAACAGCAGCTTACGAGCAGTACTTC	CSVEGSETAAYEQYF
TRBD2	TRBJ2-1	NA	TRBV7-7	TGTGCCAGCAGCCGCGGACTAGCGGGAGAATACGAGCAGTTCTTC	CASSRGLAGEYEQFF
NA	TRBJ1-3	NA	TRBV6-5	TGTGCCAGCAGCCTCTATATTGGCTCTGGAAACACCATATATTTT	CASSLYIGSGNTIYF
NA	TRBJ2-7	NA	TRBV7-9	TGTGCCAGCAGCTTAGTCTTTCAGGGGGAGGTTGACGAGCAGTACTTC	CASSLVFQGEVDEQYF
TRBD2	TRBJ2-3	NA	TRBV13	TGTGCCAGCAGCCGTTCTGGAGCGGGAGTGGATACGCAGTATTTT	CASSRSGAGVDTQYF
TRBD1	TRBJ1-3	NA	TRBV18	TGTGCCAGCTCACCAACGACAGGGACGGGAAACACCATATATTTT	CASSPTTGTGNTIYF
TRBD2	TRBJ2-7	NA	TRBV5-1	TGCGCCAGCAGCTCCGGACTAGCGGGAGTAATTTACGAGCAGTACTTC	CASSSGLAGVIYEQYF
NA	TRBJ2-3	NA	TRBV5-4	TGTGCCAGCAGCTTGGTTAGCTTCAGCACAGATACGCAGTATTTT	CASSLVSFSTDTQYF
NA	TRBJ2-5	NA	TRBV2	TGTGCCAGCAGTAGGGACACCCACCAAGAGACCCAGTACTTC	CASSRDTHQETQYF
NA	TRBJ2-1	NA	TRBV6-6	TGTGCCAGCAGTTACTCGACTTCAGGGCCTGAGCAGTTCTTC	CASSYSTSGPEQFF
NA	TRBJ2-3	NA	TRBV7-9	TGTGCCAGCAGCTTAGTGAGTAGCGCGGGCTTTGGGGATACGCAGTATTTT	CASSLVSSAGFGDTQYF
NA	TRBJ1-1	NA	TRBV18	TGTGCCAGCTCAACCGACGGGAAGAACACTGAAGCTTTCTTT	CASSTDGKNTEAFF
NA	TRBJ1-5	once	TRBV18	TGTGCCAGCTCTCTACAGGGATGGGGTCAGCCCCAGCATTTT	CASSLQGWGQPQHF
TRBD1	TRBJ1-1	NA	TRBV19	TGTGCCAGTAGGAACAGGGGGAACACTGAAGCTTTCTTT	CASRNRGNTEAFF
TRBD1	TRBJ2-1	few	TRBV18	TGTGCCAGCTCACCCGGGACAGGGAGTGAGCAGTTCTTC	CASSPGTGSEQFF
TRBD2	TRBJ2-7	NA	TRBV25-1	TGTGCCAGCACCGCGGGACTAGCGGATTACGAGCAGTACTTC	CASTAGLADYEQYF
TRBD2	TRBJ2-1	NA	TRBV6-5	TGTGCCAGCAGTTACGGGACTAGCGGGAGGAATGAGCAGTTCTTC	CASSYGTSGRNEQFF
NA	TRBJ1-2	NA	TRBV5-1	TGCGCCAGCAGCTTGAATTCCGAGTTTCATCCCCCTAACTATGGCTACACCTTC	CASSLNSEFHPPNYGYTF
TRBD2	TRBJ2-7	NA	TRBV6-6	TGTGCCAGCATCCTTAGCGGGAGGTCGTCCGAGCAGTACTTC	CASILSGRSSEQYF
NA	TRBJ1-1	NA	TRBV4-3	TGCGCCGGCAGCCAAGATTTAGGGGTGGCAGGGTACACTGAAGCTTTCTTT	CAGSQDLGVAGYTEAFF
TRBD1	TRBJ1-1	NA	TRBV7-2	TGTGCCAGCAGGCCGACAGGGGGCACTGAAGCTTTCTTT	CASRPTGGTEAFF